Detailed here is one T cell receptor (beta chain). Using immunoSEQ multiplex PCR, the repertoire was profiled, and TCRdb retains in-frame clones only, with some absent. Altogether about 59,000 clones are present, 70% to 90% being singletons, with the ten largest covering around 20%. This sample was taken from a study of T cells in localized non-small cell lung cancer. Germline V gene sequence: CDR1 SNHLY, CDR2 FYNNEI. V shed 7 bases and J shed 0 bases, with 15 bases lying between them. The CDR3 runs to 15 residues. This receptor was taken from a man between 40 and 70 years old with stage I squamous cell lung carcinoma. Sequencing used peripheral blood, obtained before any cancer treatment. The chain has TRBV2 and TRBJ1-2, with D uncertain. The CDR3 loop reads CASTPSSSANYGYTF. Written as DNA, the CDR3 is TGTGCCAGCACCCCGAGTTCCAGTGCTAACTATGGCTACACCTTC.